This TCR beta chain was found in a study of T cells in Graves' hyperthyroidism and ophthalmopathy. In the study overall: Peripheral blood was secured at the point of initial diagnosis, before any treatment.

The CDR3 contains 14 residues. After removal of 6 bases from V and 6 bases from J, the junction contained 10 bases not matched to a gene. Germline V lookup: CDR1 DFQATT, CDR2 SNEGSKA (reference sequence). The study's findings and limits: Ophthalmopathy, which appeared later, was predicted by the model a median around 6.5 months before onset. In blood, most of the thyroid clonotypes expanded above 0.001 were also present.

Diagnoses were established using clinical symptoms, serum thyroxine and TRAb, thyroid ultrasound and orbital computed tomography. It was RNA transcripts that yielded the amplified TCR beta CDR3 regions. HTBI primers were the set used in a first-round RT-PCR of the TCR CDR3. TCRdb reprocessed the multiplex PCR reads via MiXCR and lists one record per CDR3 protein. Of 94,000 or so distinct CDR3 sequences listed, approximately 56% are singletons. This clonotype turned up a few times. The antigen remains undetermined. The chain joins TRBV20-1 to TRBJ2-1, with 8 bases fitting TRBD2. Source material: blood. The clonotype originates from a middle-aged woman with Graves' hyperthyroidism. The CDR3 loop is CSAERAGGPNEQFF. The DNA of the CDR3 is TGCAGTGCCGAGAGGGCGGGAGGCCCCAATGAGCAGTTCTTC.